In its sample, the clone carrying this TCR beta chain was seen once. The sample is drawn from a study of blood T cell repertoires in COVID-19. Study as a whole: The United States, Italy and Spain provided the acute and convalescent COVID-19 samples.

CDR1 is SEHNR, CDR2 FQNEAQ, per germline (reference sequence). V trimming: 6 bases; J trimming: 7 bases; junction bases outside the gene matches: 8. The CDR3 is 15 residues long. The study drew participants aged roughly 18 to 95 years from 20 to 30 US areas. Resolution of symptoms, clearance, or two negative PCRs was present in recovered Cohort 3 donors. Clones were read by immunoSEQ multiplex PCR, and TCRdb kept only the in-frame ones, dropping some. The sample records roughly 180,000 clones, approximately 86% being singletons. The chain joins TRBV7-9 to TRBJ2-7; 14 bases fit TRBD2. Sequencing input: PBMCs or T cells enriched from blood (not recorded which). This sequence originates from a man aged 55-75 years who had recovered from COVID-19. CDR3 sequence: CASRSGTSGSYEQYF. The CDR3 DNA is TGTGCCAGCAGGAGCGGGACTAGCGGGAGTTATGAGCAGTACTTC.